A selection of T cell receptor beta chains follows, all from one sample in a study of blood T cells in healthy people across ages. A single record per CDR3 protein comes from TCRdb applying MiXCR to the 5' RACE reads. This sample has 1,500,000 or so distinct CDR3 sequences; approximately 43% occur once, and the top ten carry over 3.5%. Sequencing was performed on blood. These receptor sequences come from a woman younger than 35 in good health. The CDR3 runs from the conserved cysteine through the conserved F or W. The D gene is left open where the match is weak. The size of a clone is reported for some rows only, either as once, few or many, or as a class for expanded clones.

v_call	j_call	clone_size	d_call	cdr3_aa	cdr3_nt
TRBV7-2	TRBJ2-5	few	NA	CASSLVKAGGQETQYF	TGTGCCAGCAGCTTAGTTAAGGCGGGTGGGCAAGAGACCCAGTACTTC
TRBV19	TRBJ1-1	NA	NA	CASSIVGVVSTEAFF	TGTGCCAGTAGTATAGTAGGGGTTGTGAGCACTGAAGCTTTCTTT
TRBV18	TRBJ2-2	once	NA	CASSPYPDLNTGELFF	TGTGCCAGCTCACCCTACCCTGACTTGAACACCGGGGAGCTGTTTTTT
TRBV24-1	TRBJ2-5	NA	NA	CATSDRDFDQETQYF	TGTGCCACCAGTGACCGGGACTTCGACCAAGAGACCCAGTACTTC
TRBV30	TRBJ1-5	NA	TRBD1	CACTRDSHSNQPQHF	TGTGCCTGTACCCGGGACAGTCATAGCAATCAGCCCCAGCATTTT
TRBV20-1	TRBJ2-3	NA	TRBD2	CSATTREAFTDTQYF	TGCAGTGCTACGACCCGGGAGGCGTTCACAGATACGCAGTATTTT
TRBV28	TRBJ2-3	NA	TRBD1	CASSRSQGVGYRGTQYF	TGTGCCAGCAGCCGATCCCAGGGAGTCGGTTACAGGGGTACGCAGTATTTT
TRBV7-9	TRBJ2-1	NA	TRBD1	CASSRGQGGIYNEQFF	TGTGCCAGCAGCCGCGGACAGGGTGGAATCTACAATGAGCAGTTCTTC
TRBV7-2	TRBJ2-3	few	NA	CASSLRARQEGTDTQYF	TGTGCCAGCAGCTTAAGAGCCCGACAGGAGGGAACAGATACGCAGTATTTT
TRBV27	TRBJ2-1	NA	NA	CASSLYGKGLSYNEQFF	TGTGCCAGCAGTTTATACGGGAAGGGACTGTCCTACAATGAGCAGTTCTTC
TRBV4-1	TRBJ1-4	NA	TRBD1	CASHNPGQGSLNEKLFF	TGCGCCAGCCATAACCCGGGACAGGGTTCACTTAATGAAAAACTGTTTTTT
TRBV5-4	TRBJ2-7	NA	NA	CASSLEGVPPNEQYF	TGTGCCAGCAGCTTGGAAGGGGTCCCGCCCAACGAGCAGTACTTC
TRBV6-2/TRBV6-3	TRBJ2-1	few	TRBD1	CASSRHDTDRGYTYEQFF	TGTGCCAGCAGTCGACACGACACCGACAGGGGGTACACTTATGAGCAGTTCTTC
TRBV6-2/TRBV6-3	TRBJ1-1	NA	TRBD1	CASSRGQGKSKAFF	TGTGCCAGCAGTAGAGGACAGGGTAAATCTAAAGCTTTCTTT
TRBV6-1	TRBJ2-6	NA	NA	CASMGSSGANVLTF	TGTGCCAGCATGGGGAGCTCTGGGGCCAACGTCCTGACTTTC
TRBV11-2	TRBJ2-5	NA	NA	CASSAGSLLETQYF	TGTGCCAGCAGCGCGGGGTCTTTATTGGAGACCCAGTACTTC
TRBV6-6	TRBJ2-1	few	NA	CASSYGLINPNEQFF	TGTGCCAGCAGTTACGGACTGATTAACCCAAATGAGCAGTTCTTC
TRBV28	TRBJ2-1	few	NA	CASRTTGPSSYNEQFF	TGTGCCAGCAGAACAACAGGGCCCAGCTCCTACAATGAGCAGTTCTTC
TRBV14	TRBJ2-1	NA	TRBD2	CASSPSGGSGNEQFF	TGTGCCAGCAGCCCCAGCGGGGGGTCTGGTAATGAGCAGTTCTTC
TRBV30	TRBJ1-2	NA	NA	CAWSRFGGRGYGYTF	TGTGCCTGGAGTCGCTTCGGGGGGCGCGGCTATGGCTACACCTTC
TRBV7-9	TRBJ2-7	NA	NA	CASSFVRTPYEQYF	TGTGCCAGCAGCTTTGTCAGGACCCCTTACGAGCAGTACTTC
TRBV7-9	TRBJ2-3	NA	TRBD2	CASRPPSGGVFDTQYF	TGTGCCAGCAGGCCCCCGAGCGGGGGCGTGTTTGATACGCAGTATTTT
TRBV12-3/TRBV12-4	TRBJ1-1	NA	NA	CASSSFVEAFF	TGTGCCAGCAGTTCTTTTGTTGAAGCTTTCTTT
TRBV14	TRBJ1-1	few	TRBD1	CASSGHRGGFNTEAFF	TGTGCCAGCAGCGGACACAGGGGGGGATTCAACACTGAAGCTTTCTTT
TRBV3-1	TRBJ2-1	few	NA	CASSQDRGQRIYNEQFF	TGTGCCAGCAGCCAAGATCGAGGACAGAGAATTTACAATGAGCAGTTCTTC
TRBV5-1	TRBJ2-3	medium-sized	NA	CASSLGRPSTDTQYF	TGCGCCAGCAGCTTAGGCCGACCTAGCACAGATACGCAGTATTTT
TRBV7-2	TRBJ2-3	few	NA	CASRTLALMDTQYF	TGTGCCAGCAGGACGCTCGCGTTAATGGATACGCAGTATTTT
TRBV2	TRBJ2-5	NA	TRBD1	CASSEGGQMETQYF	TGTGCCAGCAGTGAAGGGGGACAGATGGAGACCCAGTACTTC
TRBV20-1	TRBJ1-5	few	NA	CSARDFSGADQPQHF	TGCAGTGCTAGAGATTTTTCAGGCGCGGATCAGCCCCAGCATTTT
TRBV23-1	TRBJ2-7	NA	NA	CASSSVEEQYF	TGCGCCAGCAGTTCTGTTGAGGAGCAGTACTTC
TRBV4-3	TRBJ1-2	NA	NA	CASSQVGGAANYGYTF	TGCGCCAGCAGCCAAGTTGGGGGAGCGGCTAACTATGGCTACACCTTC
TRBV12-3/TRBV12-4	TRBJ1-5	NA	NA	CASSPIRGDQPQHF	TGTGCCAGCAGTCCTATAAGGGGGGATCAGCCCCAGCATTTT
TRBV7-9	TRBJ2-5	NA	NA	CASSDSAKSSYNEQYF	TGTGCCAGCAGCGACTCGGCCAAGAGTTCCTACAATGAGCAGTACTTC
TRBV7-6	TRBJ2-7	NA	TRBD1	CASSLGRTGGGEQYF	TGTGCCAGCAGCTTAGGAAGGACAGGGGGAGGCGAGCAGTACTTC
TRBV3-1	TRBJ1-2	NA	NA	CASSPSYGIYGYTF	TGTGCCAGCAGTCCCTCTTACGGGATCTATGGCTACACCTTC
TRBV29-1	TRBJ2-7	many	NA	CSVVGGKSYEQYF	TGCAGCGTTGTTGGGGGGAAATCCTACGAGCAGTACTTC
TRBV9	TRBJ2-3	once	TRBD2	CASSVDGRAPTDTQYF	TGTGCCAGCAGCGTAGACGGGAGGGCCCCCACAGATACGCAGTATTTT
TRBV15	TRBJ2-7	once	NA	CATSRDIQAEAQYF	TGTGCCACCAGCAGAGATATACAGGCGGAGGCCCAGTACTTC
TRBV20-1	TRBJ2-1	NA	NA	CSASRAVSSYNEQFF	TGCAGTGCTTCTAGAGCTGTGAGCTCCTACAATGAGCAGTTCTTC
TRBV7-3	TRBJ2-3	few	TRBD2	CASSPSLAGVDTQYF	TGTGCCAGCAGCCCCTCCTTAGCGGGAGTGGATACGCAGTATTTT
TRBV7-9	TRBJ2-5	NA	NA	CASSLVVMTGNEQYF	TGTGCCAGCAGCTTAGTTGTAATGACTGGGAATGAGCAGTACTTC
TRBV7-2	TRBJ2-6	few	TRBD2	CASSYGPAGSGANVLTF	TGTGCCAGCAGCTACGGTCCAGCGGGATCTGGGGCCAACGTCCTGACTTTC
TRBV7-2	TRBJ2-7	NA	TRBD2	CATGLAGLISYEQYF	TGTGCCACCGGGCTAGCGGGTCTCATCTCCTACGAGCAGTACTTC
TRBV4-1	TRBJ1-2	NA	NA	CASSQDLTGPWYGYTF	TGCGCCAGCAGCCAAGATCTTACGGGGCCATGGTATGGCTACACCTTC
TRBV4-3	TRBJ2-5	few	NA	CASSRPLENEQYF	TGCGCCAGCAGCCGACCCCTAGAGAATGAGCAGTACTTC
TRBV4-3	TRBJ1-2	NA	NA	CASSQDSQSRLDGYTF	TGCGCCAGCAGCCAAGATTCCCAGTCCCGGTTAGATGGCTACACCTTC